The present entry profiles one TCR beta chain with its context. What it binds is unknown. The ends lost 6 bases at V and 4 bases at J; junction bases unmatched: 7. The germline V gene encodes CDR1 MNHNS and CDR2 SASEGT. The CDR3 has 14 residues. PCR was performed using 60 Vbeta and 13 Jbeta primers. The method was immunoSEQ multiplex PCR; TCRdb's version includes in-frame clones alone and lacks a portion of them. The data show 150,000 to 200,000 clones, less than 80% seen once. This entry is derived from a study of cytomegalovirus exposure and HLA in healthy donors. Study-wide results and caveats: As was reported, the classifier diagnosed cytomegalovirus status with high specificity and sensitivity.

The sample taken for sequencing was PBMCs. The clonotype originates from a woman in her thirties or forties in good health and CMV-seronegative. The V gene is TRBV6-1, the J gene TRBJ1-1; 8 bases agree with TRBD1. In DNA form, the CDR3 reads TGTGCCAGCAGACTTGAAGACAGGGGCACTGAAGCTTTCTTT. It encodes CASRLEDRGTEAFF.